What follows are 23 T cell receptor beta chains derived from one specimen sequenced in a study of post-analysis software for immune sequencing data. Antigen specificity for these receptors is unknown. Presence of unique molecular identifiers characterized the TCR beta cDNA libraries. MiXCR, run by TCRdb on the PCR reads, gives a single entry per CDR3 protein. The top ten clones hold approximately 3.6% of a sample with under 200,000 distinct CDR3 sequences, approximately 29% of them seen once. Broader study findings: Elevated frequency relative to controls characterized a handful of TRBV segments in patients, TRBV5-6, TRBV5-1 and TRBV20-1 among them.

The sequenced sample consisted of blood. The receptors shown here come from a girl aged 2-17 years with multiple sclerosis.

This clonotype was observed a handful of times. The J gene is TRBJ2-2, the V gene TRBV29-1; perhaps D is TRBD1 or TRBD2 (5 bases each). V was trimmed by 3 bases and J by 1 base, leaving 9 bases between them. The CDR3 has 14 amino acids. In germline, CDR1 is SQVTM, CDR2 ANQGSEA. The CDR3 region has the DNA TGCAGCGTTGAGGGACGGAGGAACACCGGGGAGCTGTTTTTT. Amino acids: CSVEGRRNTGELFF.

This clonotype was picked up a small number of times. The rearrangement joins TRBV12-3 or TRBV12-4 to TRBJ1-1; no firm D call. V shed 1 base and J shed 7 bases, with 7 bases lying between them. The CDR3 covers 12 residues. The CDR3: CASSLGGREAFF. In DNA, the CDR3 is TGTGCCAGCAGTTTAGGTGGTCGTGAAGCTTTCTTT.

The J gene is TRBJ1-5, the V gene TRBV28; unclear D gene. The CDR3 consists of 15 residues. The germline CDR1 and CDR2 sequences are MDHEN and SYDVKM. V gave up 5 bases and J gave up 4 bases, with 15 bases separating them. The CDR3 region has the DNA TGTGCCAGCAGTCCGCCTCGGGGTATGAATCAGCCCCAGCATTTT. As protein: CASSPPRGMNQPQHF. Full variable domain (missing parts from reference TRBV28 and TRBJ1-5): DVKVTQSSRYLVKRTGEKVFLECVQDMDHENMFWYRQDPGLGLRLIYFSYDVKMKEKGDIPEGYSVSREKKERFSLILESASTNQTSMYLCASSPPRGMNQPQHFGDGTRLSIL.

V gene TRBV18 combines with J gene TRBJ1-4; 7 bases are shared with TRBD1. There are 14 residues in the CDR3. CDR1 and CDR2 from the germline V gene are KGHSH and LQKENI. After removal of 4 bases from V and 2 bases from J, the junction contained 1 base not matched to a gene. CDR3 region: CASSQGATNEKLFF. In nucleotides, the CDR3 is TGTGCCAGCTCACAGGGGGCGACTAATGAAAAACTGTTTTTT.

Worth noting for this clonotype: This could be a read error, since a much larger clone is one nucleotide away. The chain joins TRBV4-1 to TRBJ2-4, with TRBD2 matching over 12 bases. CDR1 is MGHRA, CDR2 YSYEKL, per germline. CDR3 length equals 17 residues. In DNA form, the CDR3 reads TGCGCCAACAGCCAACCTACTAGCGGGGGGGCCAAAAACATTCAGTACTTC. It specifies CANSQPTSGGAKNIQYF.

In this sample, this clonotype turned up a few times. A read error is possible here, since a much larger clone lies one base away. V and J are TRBV6-5 and TRBJ1-5; 7 bases line up with TRBD1. Germline values: CDR1 MNHEY, CDR2 SVGAGI. The CDR3 has 14 residues. CDR3 in amino acids: CASSQGGLNQAQHF. CDR3 nucleotides: TGTGCCAGCAGCCAGGGGGGATTGAATCAGGCCCAGCATTTT.

The chain couples TRBV3-1 to TRBJ2-7; TRBD1 matches 8 bases. The germline V gene encodes CDR1 LGHDT and CDR2 YNNKEL (reference sequence). The CDR3 extends over 15 amino acids. The ends lost 4 bases at V and 3 bases at J; junction bases unmatched: 8. CDR3 region: CASSPRTGIGYEQYF. The DNA for the CDR3 is TGTGCCAGCAGCCCCCGGACAGGGATCGGCTACGAGCAGTACTTC.

A word on this clonotype: Mismatch with germline at one junction end may stem from a read error. The chain is built from TRBV5-1 and TRBJ1-6; a weak D match, TRBD1 (5 bases). The CDR3 consists of 15 residues. Germline loops: CDR1 SGHRS, CDR2 YFSETQ. The chain's CDR3 is CASSDQGALNSPPHF. CDR3 DNA: TGCGCCAGCAGCGACCAGGGAGCACTTAATTCACCCCCCCACTTT.

Remarks on this clonotype: A much more abundant neighbour one base away suggests this may be a read error. The chain links TRBV6-5 to TRBJ1-6; a weak D match, TRBD1 (6 bases). The CDR3 totals 18 residues. The germline CDR1 and CDR2 sequences are MNHEY and SVGAGI. CDR3 region: CASNYSGGKGFYNSPLHF. In DNA, the CDR3 is TGTGCCAGCAATTACTCGGGGGGCAAGGGCTTCTATAATTCACCCCTCCACTTT.

Comments on this clonotype: A much larger clone differs from this one at a single base, so this may be a read error. J is TRBJ2-7 and V is TRBV10-3; D tentatively fits TRBD1 or TRBD2 (5 bases each). This CDR3 is built from 13 residues. Looked up from germline, CDR1 is ENHRY and CDR2 is SYGVKD. CDR3 region: CAFSGDGDYEQYF. The CDR3 nucleotides are TGTGCCTTCAGTGGGGACGGGGACTACGAGCAGTACTTC.

This clonotype has more than one count but fewer than ten. The CDR3 DNA reads as TGTGCCAGCAGCATACTCCCGGCGGGGGGGCGGAACAATGAGCAGTTCTTC. The encoded protein is CASSILPAGGRNNEQFF. The chain links TRBV7-3 to TRBJ2-1, with 9 positions matching TRBD2. Trimming took 5 bases from V and 5 from J; bases not matched to a gene: 13. Germline V gene sequence: CDR1 SGHTA, CDR2 FQGTGA. CDR3 length equals 17 residues.

The chain is built from TRBV13 and TRBJ1-4, with a weak D call TRBD1 (5 bases). Trimming removed 6 bases at V and 6 bases at J, with 14 bases between. CDR3 length: 14 residues. Looked up from germline, CDR1 is PRHDT and CDR2 is FYEKMQ (reference sequence). CDR3 DNA sequence: TGTGCCAGCAGGAGGACGGGGGGAGATGAAAAACTGTTTTTT. It codes for CASRRTGGDEKLFF. The variable domain in full, with the rest retrieved from reference TRBV13 and TRBJ1-4, is AAGVIQSPRHLIKEKRETATLKCYPIPRHDTVYWYQQGPGQDPQFLISFYEKMQSDKGSIPDRFSAQQFSDYHSELNMSSLELGDSALYFCASRRTGGDEKLFFGSGTQLSVL.

About this clonotype itself: A read error may explain this, as a much larger clone is one base away. The chain links TRBV5-1 to TRBJ2-1; D is unclear. Germline-derived CDR1 and CDR2 are SGHRS and YFSETQ. This CDR3 spans 13 amino acids. CDR3 in amino acids: CASSWLSHNEQFF. In nucleotides, the CDR3 is TGCGCCAGCAGCTGGCTCTCCCACAATGAGCAGTTCTTC.

The sample holds many counts of this clonotype. V is TRBV5-1 and J is TRBJ2-7; TRBD1 matches 9 bases. Trimming at V came to 4 bases and at J to 0 bases, leaving 8 bases not matched to a gene. This CDR3 has 16 residues. Germline CDR1 SGHRS, CDR2 YFSETQ. This CDR3 is CASSPTVGQGSYEQYF. DNA for the CDR3: TGCGCCAGCAGCCCTACAGTGGGACAGGGCTCCTACGAGCAGTACTTC.

The CDR3 reads CATSSTRQGRGAQHF. CDR3 nucleotides: TGTGCCACCAGCAGTACTAGACAGGGACGGGGGGCCCAGCATTTT. The V gene is TRBV15, the J gene TRBJ1-5; 7 bases agree with TRBD1. Unmatched junction bases numbered 13, after V lost 3 bases and J lost 11 bases. CDR3 length equals 15 residues. CDR1 and CDR2 from the germline V gene are LNHNV and YYDKDF (reference sequence).

In this sample, this clonotype turned up many times. J is TRBJ2-7 and V is TRBV5-1; D might be TRBD1 or TRBD2, each matching 5 bases. The CDR3 sequence is 15 residues long. CDR1 SGHRS and CDR2 YFSETQ come from the germline V gene. V shed 2 bases and J shed 0 bases, with 12 bases lying between them. The CDR3 region has the DNA TGCGCCAGCAGCTTCGGAGGACAACTCTCCTACGAGCAGTACTTC. Its protein product is CASSFGGQLSYEQYF.

The chain is built from TRBV20-1 and TRBJ2-1; 8 nucleotides match TRBD1. The DNA matches TRBJ2-7 better at its end, which makes the J call doubtful. Germline V CDR1 and CDR2: DFQATT, SNEGSKA (reference sequence). The CDR3 runs to 16 residues. CDR3 protein: CSASVMQGASYNEQYF. In DNA form, the CDR3 reads TGCAGTGCTTCCGTGATGCAGGGGGCCTCCTACAATGAGCAGTACTTC.

This clonotype was detected ten times or more. The chain has TRBV20-1 and TRBJ2-7, with D possibly TRBD1 on 5 matching bases. V shed 1 base and J shed 3 bases, with 7 bases lying between them. CDR1 and CDR2 (germline): DFQATT, SNEGSKA (reference sequence). This CDR3 comprises 12 residues. The CDR3 nucleotides read TGCAGTGCTAGAGGACAGCTCTACGAGCAGTACTTC. It encodes CSARGQLYEQYF.

This chain uses TRBV13 with TRBJ1-2; D uncertain. This CDR3 region has 17 residues. With 3 bases removed from V and 7 bases from J, the gap between germline ends came to 24 bases. Germline CDR1 reads PRHDT; CDR2 reads FYEKMQ (reference sequence). Here the CDR3 DNA reads TGTGCCAGCAGCTTCTACGGGCGGCCAGAGGTTTCCCGTGGCTACACCTTC. Translated: CASSFYGRPEVSRGYTF. Drawing the rest from reference TRBV13 and TRBJ1-2, the complete variable domain is AAGVIQSPRHLIKEKRETATLKCYPIPRHDTVYWYQQGPGQDPQFLISFYEKMQSDKGSIPDRFSAQQFSDYHSELNMSSLELGDSALYFCASSFYGRPEVSRGYTFGSGTRLTVV.

The chain is built from TRBV2 and TRBJ1-3; 9 bases align to TRBD1. This CDR3 spans 15 amino acids. Losses at the gene ends were 4 bases for V and 3 bases for J; bases not matched to a gene: 4. Germline CDR1 SNHLY, CDR2 FYNNEI. This CDR3 is CASSGQGEIGNTIYF. The DNA for the CDR3 is TGTGCCAGCAGTGGACAGGGGGAAATTGGAAACACCATATATTTT.

This clonotype was counted a few times. This rearrangement joins TRBV5-1 to TRBJ2-5; 8 positions agree with TRBD2. V shed 4 bases, J shed 1 base, and the junction held 6 bases outside the gene matches. The CDR3 has 15 residues. CDR1 is SGHRS and CDR2 is YFSETQ in the germline V gene. In DNA, the CDR3 is TGCGCCAGCAGCGTCGGGGGGGGCGGCCAAGAGACCCAGTACTTC. It encodes CASSVGGGGQETQYF. Supplemented by reference TRBV5-1 and TRBJ2-5, the full variable domain reads KAGVTQTPRYLIKTRGQQVTLSCSPISGHRSVSWYQQTPGQGLQFLFEYFSETQRNKGNFPGRFSGRQFSNSRSEMNVSTLELGDSALYLCASSVGGGGQETQYFGPGTRLLVL.

This clonotype showed up many times. This chain links TRBV9 with TRBJ1-6; no clear D. Germline V CDR1 and CDR2: SGDLS, YYNGEE. This CDR3 has 15 amino acids. Trimming left V 0 bases short and J 10 bases short, with 14 bases between. As DNA, the CDR3 is TGTGCCAGCAGCGTAGCCGACGGCAGTTGGTCACCCCTCCACTTT. This encodes CASSVADGSWSPLHF.

J is TRBJ1-5 and V is TRBV6-4, with a possible D match to TRBD1 (5 bases). Deletions cut 6 bases from V and 6 bases from J, with 21 bases between. Germline V gives CDR1 MRHNA, CDR2 SNTAGT. The CDR3 sequence is 16 residues long. DNA of the CDR3: TGTGCCAGCAGATCCCGGGACCGCGAGGTGAGTCAGCCCCAGCATTTT. Its translation is CASRSRDREVSQPQHF.